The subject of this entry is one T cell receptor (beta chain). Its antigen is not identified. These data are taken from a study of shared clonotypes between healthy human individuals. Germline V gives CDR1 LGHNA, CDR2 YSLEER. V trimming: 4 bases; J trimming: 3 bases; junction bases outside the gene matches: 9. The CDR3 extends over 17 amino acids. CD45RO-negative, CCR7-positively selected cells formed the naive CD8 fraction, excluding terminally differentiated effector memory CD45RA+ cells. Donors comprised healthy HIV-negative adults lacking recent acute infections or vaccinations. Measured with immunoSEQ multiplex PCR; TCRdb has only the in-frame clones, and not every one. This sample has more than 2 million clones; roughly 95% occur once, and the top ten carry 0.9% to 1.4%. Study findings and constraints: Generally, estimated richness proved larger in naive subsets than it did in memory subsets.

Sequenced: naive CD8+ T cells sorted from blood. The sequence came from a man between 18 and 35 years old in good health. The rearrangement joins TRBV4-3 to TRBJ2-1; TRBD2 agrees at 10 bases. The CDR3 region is CASSRDRTSGVYNEQFF. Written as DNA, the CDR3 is TGCGCCAGCAGCCGGGACAGGACTAGCGGAGTCTACAATGAGCAGTTCTTC.